What follows are 17 T cell receptor beta chains derived from one specimen sequenced in a study of cytomegalovirus exposure and HLA in healthy donors. The PCR had 60 Vbeta and 13 Jbeta primers. Sequenced by immunoSEQ multiplex PCR; TCRdb stores in-frame clones only, minus some. Seen here are 60,000 or so clones, 75% observed once, and the top ten hold less than 25%. The sequenced sample consisted of PBMCs. The source of these receptors is a woman aged 40 to 49 in good health and CMV-seropositive.

V gene TRBV11-2 combines with J gene TRBJ1-1; perhaps TRBD1 as D (5 bases). V dropped 5 bases and J dropped 6 bases, with 13 bases sitting between them. CDR3 length: 13 amino acids. The germline V gene has CDR1 SGHAT and CDR2 FQNNGV. The CDR3 coding sequence is TGTGCCAGCAGCCCGGGGGTCCCGGCTGAAGCTTTCTTT. It specifies CASSPGVPAEAFF.

This clone was counted once. The chain employs TRBV19 and TRBJ1-1; the D is unclear. Germline V gene data show CDR1 as LNHDA and CDR2 as SQIVND (reference sequence). There are 18 residues in the CDR3. V dropped 7 bases and J dropped 1 base, with 25 bases sitting between them. The CDR3 sequence: CASTRSSALVGRNTEAFF. For the CDR3, the DNA is TGTGCCAGTACCCGATCGTCGGCACTGGTGGGGAGGAACACTGAAGCTTTCTTT.

This sequence joins TRBV10-3 and TRBJ1-1, with D perhaps matching TRBD1 (6 bases). The CDR3 sequence is 14 residues long. V was cut by 3 bases and J by 2 bases, with 10 bases left in between. Germline CDR1 ENHRY, CDR2 SYGVKD. The CDR3 reads CAISDYRANTEAFF. The CDR3 bases are TGTGCCATCAGTGACTACAGGGCCAACACTGAAGCTTTCTTT.

The genes are TRBV4-3 and TRBJ2-3; unclear D gene. The CDR3 covers 14 residues. Germline V gene lookup returns CDR1 LGHNA and CDR2 YSLEER. V gave up 5 bases and J gave up 0 bases, with 9 bases separating them. The CDR3 sequence: CASSGKESTDTQYF. The CDR3 DNA is TGCGCCAGCAGCGGTAAAGAGAGCACAGATACGCAGTATTTT.

This clone was seen just once. This chain connects TRBV5-8 to TRBJ2-7; 9 nucleotides line up with TRBD1. V shed 7 bases and J 9 bases; nucleotides not matched to a gene: 20. Germline V gives CDR1 SGHTS, CDR2 YDEGEE. The CDR3 length is 16 residues. For the CDR3, the DNA is TGTGCCAGCGCTTATCGGGCTGGGACAGGGACGAGTGGGCAGTACTTC. It translates to CASAYRAGTGTSGQYF.

This rearrangement joins TRBV27 to TRBJ1-2; 8 bases map to TRBD1. Germline values: CDR1 MNHEY, CDR2 SMNVEV (reference sequence). The CDR3 spans 14 residues. J was trimmed by 6 bases and V by 5 bases; bases with no gene match: 8. CDR3 protein: CASSPNRGINGYTF. The CDR3 DNA is TGTGCCAGCAGTCCCAACAGGGGGATCAATGGCTACACCTTC.

The genes are TRBV18 and TRBJ1-1, with TRBD1 as a possible D gene (5 bases). Per germline, CDR1 KGHSH and CDR2 LQKENI. The germline V and J ends were trimmed by 6 bases and 2 bases, with 10 bases remaining between them. The CDR3 has 13 amino acids. The CDR3 DNA sequence: TGTGCCAGCTCGCCTACAGGTAACACTGAAGCTTTCTTT. Encoded protein: CASSPTGNTEAFF.

This chain links TRBV4-2 with TRBJ1-1; no definite D call. Germline CDR1 reads LGHNA; CDR2 reads YNFKEQ. The CDR3 is made up of 13 amino acids. Between the trimmed V and J ends, which lost 4 bases and 0 bases, there was a span of 6 bases. For the CDR3, the DNA is TGTGCCAGCAGCCCATCGGTGAACACTGAAGCTTTCTTT. Amino acid sequence: CASSPSVNTEAFF.

J is TRBJ2-7 and V is TRBV25-1, with 7 bases aligning to TRBD2. J was trimmed by 6 bases and V by 6 bases; bases with no gene match: 5. This CDR3 spans 12 amino acids. Looked up from germline, CDR1 is MGHDK and CDR2 is SYGVNS. The CDR3 reads CASSGGWSEQYF. Written as DNA, the CDR3 is TGTGCCAGCAGCGGGGGGTGGAGCGAGCAGTACTTC.

With regard to this clone: An end of the junction differs from the germline gene, which may be a read error. CDR3 loop: CASSLRTGGVLAKNIQYF. DNA for the CDR3: TGCGCCAGCAGTTTAAGGACGGGGGGCGTCTTGGCCAAAAACATTCAGTACTTC. The V and J genes are TRBV27 and TRBJ2-4; D may be TRBD2 (7 bases). This CDR3 contains 18 residues. Germline V CDR1 and CDR2: MNHEY, SMNVEV (reference sequence).

The rearrangement uses TRBV5-8 and TRBJ1-5; no definite D call. V lost 0 bases and J lost 0, with 10 bases in between. The germline CDR1 and CDR2 sequences are SGHTS and YDEGEE. This CDR3 is built from 16 residues. The CDR3 region is CASSLVVQLSNQPQHF. The CDR3, as DNA: TGTGCCAGCAGCTTGGTTGTACAGCTTAGCAATCAGCCCCAGCATTTT.

The J gene is TRBJ2-5, the V gene TRBV7-2; D not resolved. V shed 3 bases and J shed 4 bases, with 15 bases lying between them. The CDR3 is 15 amino acids. The germline V gene encodes CDR1 SGHTA and CDR2 FQGNSA. DNA of the CDR3: TGTGCCAGCAGCTTTACCTCGCTCCCCAGAGAGACCCAGTACTTC. It encodes CASSFTSLPRETQYF.

The rearrangement uses TRBV9 and TRBJ1-2; 7 positions match TRBD1. Losses at the gene ends were 0 bases for V and 8 bases for J; bases not matched to a gene: 4. CDR3 length equals 13 residues. Germline assignment: CDR1 SGDLS and CDR2 YYNGEE. CDR3 protein: CASSVETGLGYTF. DNA for the CDR3: TGTGCCAGCAGCGTAGAGACAGGGCTAGGCTACACCTTC.

This clone turned up a few times. The same CDR3 can be traced to other DNA sequences in this sample. This chain connects TRBV6-1 to TRBJ2-3, with TRBD1 matching over 7 bases. Germline loops: CDR1 MNHNS, CDR2 SASEGT. Germline trimming cut 0 bases from V and 3 bases from J; bases unmatched to any gene: 6. This CDR3 has 16 residues. The CDR3 DNA reads as TGTGCCAGCAGTGAAGCGCGTAACAGGGGTACAGATACGCAGTATTTT. This encodes CASSEARNRGTDTQYF.

J is TRBJ2-6 and V is TRBV5-4, with D maybe TRBD2 (6 bases). This CDR3 is 17 amino acids long. The V gene's germline CDR1 is SGHNT and CDR2 YYREEE (reference sequence). Between the trimmed V and J ends, which lost 6 bases and 3 bases, there was a span of 19 bases. The DNA for the CDR3 is TGTGCCAGCACCCCGGGTGGAGGGGCGGATGGGGCCAACGTCCTGACTTTC. As protein: CASTPGGGADGANVLTF.

This chain links TRBV6-1 with TRBJ1-3; 7 bases fit TRBD1. V lost 5 bases to trimming and J lost 4 bases; unmatched junction nucleotides: 8. This CDR3 is built from 15 residues. The V gene's germline CDR1 is MNHNS and CDR2 SASEGT. Written as DNA, the CDR3 is TGTGCCAGCAGTCCCCAGGGGGGTTCGGGAAACACCATATATTTT. It encodes CASSPQGGSGNTIYF.

The V call is TRBV19, the J call TRBJ1-4; 7 bases fit TRBD1. The germline V gene encodes CDR1 LNHDA and CDR2 SQIVND (reference sequence). V lost 5 bases and J lost 5; bases outside the gene matches: 8. The CDR3 consists of 15 residues. This chain's CDR3 is CASSSSTGTNEKLFF. CDR3 sequence (DNA): TGTGCCAGTAGTTCTTCGACAGGGACCAATGAAAAACTGTTTTTT.